These T cell receptor beta chains were read from a single sample in a study of blood T cells in healthy people across ages. TCRdb reprocessed the 5' RACE reads via MiXCR and lists one record per CDR3 protein. The sample records around 800,000 distinct CDR3 sequences, approximately 55% being singletons. Source material: blood. These receptors came from a man older than 75 in good health. The CDR3 runs from the conserved cysteine through the conserved F or W. A D gene is named only where the DNA matches it firmly. Only some rows state a clone size, as once, few, many or a class for expanded clones.

abundance	len	v_gene	d_gene	j_gene	CDR3nt	CDR3aa
.	15	TRBV20-1	TRBD2	TRBJ2-1	TGCAGTGCACAGCGGCGGGAGGGCTCCTACAATGAGCAGTTCTTC	CSAQRREGSYNEQFF
.	15	TRBV7-2	TRBD2	TRBJ2-3	TGTGCCAGCAGCTTAGGGCTAGCGGGAGTAAATACGCAGTATTTT	CASSLGLAGVNTQYF
few	14	TRBV12-3/TRBV12-4	TRBD2	TRBJ2-3	TGTGCCGGATTGCGGGAGAGCCGCACAGATACGCAGTATTTT	CAGLRESRTDTQYF
many	11	TRBV29-1	.	TRBJ2-5	TGCAGCGCCAATAGGGTGGGGGAGCAGTACTTC	CSANRVGEQYF
few	15	TRBV12-3/TRBV12-4	.	TRBJ2-5	TGTGCCAGCAGTTCGGGACCGCGGAGGGGAGAGACCCAGTACTTC	CASSSGPRRGETQYF
.	13	TRBV7-2	.	TRBJ2-7	TGTGCCAGCGTCCGGGACGCCGTCTACGAGCAGTACTTC	CASVRDAVYEQYF
few	12	TRBV20-1	.	TRBJ2-4	TGCAGTGCCCAACGGACTCTGGGGGAGCAGTACTTC	CSAQRTLGEQYF
.	13	TRBV29-1	TRBD1	TRBJ1-2	TGCAGCGTTGAAGAGGGACAGTCGCGTGGCTACACCTTC	CSVEEGQSRGYTF
once	14	TRBV12-3/TRBV12-4	.	TRBJ2-1	TGTGCCAGCAGTTTAGCGTCCCGCAGGGGTGAGCAGTTCTTC	CASSLASRRGEQFF
.	12	TRBV6-2/TRBV6-3	.	TRBJ2-1	TGTGCCAGCCCGACATACCCGGAAGAGCAGTTCTTC	CASPTYPEEQFF
once	11	TRBV3-1	.	TRBJ2-1	TGTACCAGCAGCCAAGCCCGTGAGCAGTTCTTC	CTSSQAREQFF
.	14	TRBV5-5	.	TRBJ2-5	TGTGCCAGCAGCCCCTATAGTGAGCCGGAGACCCAGTACTTC	CASSPYSEPETQYF
few	16	TRBV7-2	.	TRBJ2-1	TGTGCCAGCAGCTTAGAAAAAGGGAGCTCCTACAATGAGCAGTTCTTC	CASSLEKGSSYNEQFF
.	15	TRBV11-2	.	TRBJ2-1	TGTGCCAGCAGCATAAGACACCCTGAGTACAATGAGCAGTTCTTC	CASSIRHPEYNEQFF
once	15	TRBV5-1	TRBD1	TRBJ2-7	TGCGCCAGCAGCTTGGGTAGGACAGGGCCCTACGAGCAGTACTTC	CASSLGRTGPYEQYF
few	12	TRBV6-2/TRBV6-3	.	TRBJ2-7	TGTGCCAGCAGTAGACCAGGGAGCGAGCAGTACTTC	CASSRPGSEQYF
few	15	TRBV7-2	.	TRBJ2-5	TGTGCCAGCAGCTTAGCAGTCGGGAATCAAGAGACCCAGTACTTC	CASSLAVGNQETQYF
.	15	TRBV10-2	.	TRBJ2-7	TGCGCCACAAAAAGAACCGGGACAAGCTCCTACGAGCAGTACTTC	CATKRTGTSSYEQYF
.	16	TRBV3-1	.	TRBJ2-7	TGTGCCAGCAGTAAAAGAGATGGCGGGAACTACAATGAGCAGTACTTC	CASSKRDGGNYNEQYF
.	17	TRBV27	TRBD1	TRBJ2-6	TGTGCCAGCAGTTTCGGACAGGGGATGGCTGGGGCCAACGTCCTGACTTTC	CASSFGQGMAGANVLTF
few	15	TRBV7-9	TRBD2	TRBJ2-1	TGTGCCAGCACTCTGGCGACTAGCGGAGCCAATGAGCAGTTCTTC	CASTLATSGANEQFF
.	16	TRBV7-3	TRBD2	TRBJ2-1	TGTGCCAGCAGCCCGACTAGCGGGAGGGCGTGGAATGAGCAGTTCTTC	CASSPTSGRAWNEQFF
once	15	TRBV7-6	TRBD2	TRBJ2-3	TGTGCCAGCAGCTTAGGGCGAGCGGGAGTAGATACGCAGTATTTT	CASSLGRAGVDTQYF
few	17	TRBV7-2	TRBD2	TRBJ2-1	TGTGCCAGCAGCTTGGCTAGCGGGGGTAGCTCCTACAATGAGCAGTTCTTC	CASSLASGGSSYNEQFF
.	15	TRBV6-6	TRBD1	TRBJ1-4	TGTGCCAGCAGTTACTCGAAGGGGGCAGGGATGGAACTGTTTTTT	CASSYSKGAGMELFF
few	13	TRBV20-1	TRBD2	TRBJ2-1	TGCAGTGCTAGGGGGCTAGCGGACAATGAGCAGTTCTTC	CSARGLADNEQFF
.	17	TRBV18	TRBD2	TRBJ2-1	TGTGCCAGCTCACCACGGACTAGCGGGACCACCTACAATGAGCAGTTCTTC	CASSPRTSGTTYNEQFF
.	18	TRBV20-1	TRBD1	TRBJ2-1	TGCAGTGCTAGACCCGGGACCCTCAGGGGGTCCTCCTACAATGAGCAGTTCTTC	CSARPGTLRGSSYNEQFF
.	17	TRBV20-1	.	TRBJ2-1	TGCAGTGCTTCAGAGGTCGGATTCCAGGGGCCCTACAATGAGCAGTTCTTC	CSASEVGFQGPYNEQFF
.	13	TRBV13	.	TRBJ1-6	TGTGCCAGCAGCGAAAACAGGGTTTCACCCCTCCACTTT	CASSENRVSPLHF
.	16	TRBV15	.	TRBJ2-7	TGTGCCACCAGCTCACCCAGGAGGGGTTCCTCCTACGAGCAGTACTTC	CATSSPRRGSSYEQYF
.	14	TRBV6-1	.	TRBJ1-4	TGTGCCAGCAGTGAGACAGGCAAAAATGAAAAACTGTTTTTT	CASSETGKNEKLFF
.	19	TRBV28	.	TRBJ2-6	TGTGCCAGCAGTCCGATTCGAGGACAGTTACCCTCTGGGGCCAACGTCCTGACTTTC	CASSPIRGQLPSGANVLTF
.	16	TRBV11-2	.	TRBJ1-1	TGTGCCAGCAGCCTCGACCCCTATACAGGGCACACTGAAGCTTTCTTT	CASSLDPYTGHTEAFF
.	15	TRBV11-2	TRBD2	TRBJ2-3	TGTGCCAGCAGCCCAGGGACTATGAGCACAGATACGCAGTATTTT	CASSPGTMSTDTQYF
.	15	TRBV10-3	TRBD1	TRBJ1-5	TGTGCCACCACGAGTGGCAGGGGGCACAATCAGCCCCAGCATTTT	CATTSGRGHNQPQHF
.	13	TRBV2	.	TRBJ1-4	TGTGCCATTCATGCAGGCACCTATGAAAAACTGTTTTTT	CAIHAGTYEKLFF
.	17	TRBV2	TRBD1	TRBJ2-6	TGTGCCAGCAGTGGAGGAGCAGGGGGCGCTGGGGCCAACGTCCTGACTTTC	CASSGGAGGAGANVLTF
.	16	TRBV25-1	.	TRBJ2-1	TGTGCCAGCAGTGAAGGGGGCAGGGCGATCGACAATGAGCAGTTCTTC	CASSEGGRAIDNEQFF
few	13	TRBV29-1	.	TRBJ1-2	TGCAGCGTCGGATCCTACCCCAACTATGGCTACACCTTC	CSVGSYPNYGYTF